The clone carrying this T cell receptor (beta chain) showed up many times. An end of the junction does not agree with germline; a read error may underlie this. Germline CDR1 DFQATT, CDR2 SNEGSKA (reference sequence). The CDR3 sequence is 12 residues long. These data belong to a study of human T cells and chemical hapten exposure. Across the study: It was small differences in pooled library volume that mainly caused per-sample TCR yields to vary.

The time point here: healthy volunteer bleed at 2 weeks. Unfractionated whole blood served as the source for total RNA extraction. From the RACE reads, TCRdb called clonotypes with MiXCR, one entry per CDR3 protein. The table records tens of thousands of distinct CDR3 sequences, about 8.8% of them present only once. The sample was whole blood. The chain has TRBV20-1 and TRBJ2-7, with 8 bases that match TRBD2. The sequence was obtained from a female donor in good health. Some clones in this sample may be carry-over from other donors' samples. The CDR3 region is CGGREGTYEQYF. As DNA, the CDR3 is TGTGGCGGTCGGGAGGGAACGTACGAGCAGTACTTC.